These T cell receptor beta chains were read from a single sample in a study of shared clonotypes between healthy human individuals. The data were produced by immunoSEQ multiplex PCR, yet TCRdb's version contains in-frame clones alone and is incomplete. The sample lists some 1,400,000 clones; roughly 97% were seen once. The sample was naive CD4+ T cells sorted from blood. The receptor source for this set is a young man in good health. CDR3s include the opening cysteine and the closing phenylalanine or tryptophan. Fields, in order: V gene, clone size, D gene, J gene, CDR3 protein, CDR3 DNA. A D gene is named only where the DNA matches it firmly. Clone size is given for some rows only: seen once, a few or many times, or a class if the clone is expanded.

>TRBV29-1|NA|NA|TRBJ1-2
CSVDMPSRGYGYTF
TGCAGCGTTGACATGCCCTCGAGGGGATACGGCTACACCTTC
>TRBV7-9|NA|TRBD1|TRBJ2-7
CASSLRVGQGAREQYF
TGTGCCAGCAGCTTAAGGGTGGGACAGGGGGCGCGCGAGCAGTACTTC
>TRBV5-1|NA|TRBD2|TRBJ2-1
CASSPLAEHNEQFF
TGCGCCAGCAGCCCACTAGCGGAGCACAATGAGCAGTTCTTC
>TRBV5-4|NA|NA|TRBJ2-7
CASSLGRSYEQYF
TGTGCCAGCAGCTTGGGCAGGAGCTACGAGCAGTACTTC
>TRBV15|once|NA|TRBJ1-4
CATSSWGRTNEKLFF
TGTGCCACCAGTAGTTGGGGACGGACGAATGAAAAACTGTTTTTT
>TRBV28|NA|NA|TRBJ1-4
CASTPGATNEKLFF
TGTGCCAGCACACCAGGTGCAACTAATGAAAAACTGTTTTTT
>TRBV28|NA|NA|TRBJ2-7
CASSALPPYEQYF
TGTGCCAGCAGTGCCCTCCCACCCTACGAGCAGTACTTC
>TRBV7-8|NA|NA|TRBJ2-1
CASSYGRGSNEQFF
TGTGCCAGCAGCTACGGGCGCGGGTCCAATGAGCAGTTCTTC
>TRBV5-4|NA|TRBD1|TRBJ1-3
CASSHGQGGNTIYF
TGTGCCAGCAGTCACGGACAGGGCGGAAACACCATATATTTT
>TRBV20-1|NA|NA|TRBJ2-5
CSAPRGETQYF
TGCAGTGCCCCCCGGGGAGAGACCCAGTACTTC
>TRBV6-1|NA|NA|TRBJ2-1
CASMGGPNEQFF
TGTGCCAGCATGGGGGGGCCCAATGAGCAGTTCTTC
>TRBV12-5|NA|NA|TRBJ1-3
CASGLSAVESSGNTIYF
TGTGCTAGTGGTTTGTCCGCGGTGGAGAGCTCTGGAAACACCATATATTTT
>TRBV2|once|TRBD1|TRBJ1-2
CASSERGQDRDYGYTF
TGTGCCAGCAGTGAAAGGGGGCAGGACCGAGACTATGGCTACACCTTC
>TRBV7-9|NA|NA|TRBJ2-3
CASSLSPHRATRFTDTQYF
TGTGCCAGCAGCTTATCCCCCCACAGGGCTACCCGTTTCACAGATACGCAGTATTTT
>TRBV10-3|NA|NA|TRBJ1-2
CATRTAPGYTF
TGTGCCACACGGACAGCGCCTGGCTACACCTTC
>TRBV15|NA|NA|TRBJ1-4
CATSRAGANEKLFF
TGTGCCACCAGCAGAGCCGGGGCTAATGAAAAACTGTTTTTT
>TRBV19|NA|NA|TRBJ1-1
CASSINPLAEAFF
TGTGCCAGTAGTATAAACCCCCTTGCTGAAGCTTTCTTT
>TRBV11-3|NA|TRBD2|TRBJ2-1
CASSLGGLAGTSYNEQFF
TGTGCCAGCAGCTTGGGGGGACTAGCGGGCACCTCCTACAATGAGCAGTTCTTC
>TRBV5-1|NA|NA|TRBJ1-4
CASSLEGVRSEKLFF
TGCGCCAGCAGCTTGGAAGGGGTAAGGAGTGAAAAACTGTTTTTT
>TRBV4-3|NA|NA|TRBJ2-1
CASSQGPIRSYNEQFF
TGCGCCAGCAGCCAAGGACCAATTAGGTCCTACAATGAGCAGTTCTTC
>TRBV27|once|NA|TRBJ1-5
CASSLYQGSGNQPQHF
TGTGCCAGCAGTTTATATCAGGGTTCAGGCAATCAGCCCCAGCATTTT
>TRBV6-1|NA|TRBD1|TRBJ2-7
CASTGQGTYEQYF
TGTGCCAGTACCGGACAGGGGACGTACGAGCAGTACTTC
>TRBV29-1|once|TRBD2|TRBJ2-1
CSVVSGTTYNEQFF
TGCAGCGTTGTAAGTGGGACTACCTACAATGAGCAGTTCTTC
>TRBV18|NA|NA|TRBJ1-1
CASSLLESQAEAFF
TGTGCCAGCTCACTCCTTGAGTCCCAGGCTGAAGCTTTCTTT
>TRBV27|few|NA|TRBJ2-3
CASRSQLPSTDTQYF
TGTGCCAGCCGCAGTCAGTTGCCTAGCACAGATACGCAGTATTTT
>TRBV5-1|NA|NA|TRBJ2-2
CASGSLGANTGELFF
TGCGCCAGCGGGTCCTTAGGGGCGAACACCGGGGAGCTGTTTTTT
>TRBV28|NA|NA|TRBJ2-1
CASRTTGEGFNEQFF
TGTGCCAGCAGGACTACTGGAGAGGGGTTTAATGAGCAGTTCTTC
>TRBV15|NA|NA|TRBJ1-4
CATRERWGTNEKLFF
TGTGCCACCAGGGAGAGGTGGGGAACTAATGAAAAACTGTTTTTT
>TRBV19|once|NA|TRBJ2-3
CASRTSPSFTDTQYF
TGTGCCAGCCGAACGTCCCCCAGTTTCACGGATACGCAGTATTTT
>TRBV6-5|NA|NA|TRBJ1-1
CASSPVAGNTEAFF
TGTGCCAGCAGTCCCGTGGCAGGGAACACTGAAGCTTTCTTT
>TRBV29-1|NA|TRBD2|TRBJ2-5
CSAMGLNQETQYF
TGCAGCGCTATGGGACTAAACCAAGAGACCCAGTACTTC
>TRBV11-3|NA|TRBD2|TRBJ2-1
CASSPGLAREQFF
TGTGCCAGCAGCCCGGGACTAGCCCGGGAGCAGTTCTTC
>TRBV5-5|NA|NA|TRBJ2-7
CASSSGDARSYEQYF
TGTGCCAGCAGCTCGGGGGACGCCCGGTCCTACGAGCAGTACTTC
>TRBV7-2|NA|NA|TRBJ2-2
CASSYMGLNTGELFF
TGTGCCAGCAGCTATATGGGACTGAACACCGGGGAGCTGTTTTTT
>TRBV7-6|once|NA|TRBJ2-7
CASSLTSRSYEQYF
TGTGCCAGCAGCTTAACTAGCAGATCCTACGAGCAGTACTTC
>TRBV29-1|NA|NA|TRBJ2-2
CSVDSHNTGELFF
TGCAGCGTTGATTCTCATAACACCGGGGAGCTGTTTTTT
>TRBV10-2|NA|NA|TRBJ2-3
CASSESRRMTDTQYF
TGCGCCAGCAGTGAGTCAAGGAGAATGACAGATACGCAGTATTTT
>TRBV28|NA|NA|TRBJ2-1
CASGTAIPYNEQFF
TGTGCCAGCGGTACAGCGATTCCCTACAATGAGCAGTTCTTC